Each of the 16 T cell receptor beta chains below was sequenced from the same sample in a study of stem cell transplantation in POMP-related autoinflammatory disease. Only in-frame clones appear in the TCRdb table, and some are missing; sequencing was by immunoSEQ multiplex PCR. The table has over 25,000 clones, about 86% seen once. The specimen comprised CD4+ T cells from PBMCs, sampled before stem cell transplantation. The receptor set was obtained from a human donor with POMP-related autoinflammation and immune dysregulation (PRAID).

V gene TRBV19 combines with J gene TRBJ1-2; D remains ambiguous. In germline, CDR1 is LNHDA, CDR2 SQIVND (reference sequence). The CDR3 loop spans 13 amino acids. The ends were cut back, 5 bases at V and 1 base at J, with 8 bases in the middle. The CDR3 DNA follows: TGTGCCAGTAGTCTTGGGGTTAACTATGGCTACACCTTC. This sequence encodes CASSLGVNYGYTF.

The chain couples TRBV18 to TRBJ2-7, with D perhaps TRBD1 or TRBD2 (5 bases each). The CDR3 consists of 13 residues. V was pared by 2 bases and J by 4 bases, with 9 bases between. CDR1 is KGHSH and CDR2 is LQKENI in the germline V gene. This chain's CDR3 is CASSPGDGYEQYF. The CDR3 bases are TGTGCCAGCTCACCAGGGGACGGGTACGAGCAGTACTTC. Using reference TRBV18 and TRBJ2-7 for the parts outside the CDR3, the full variable domain is NAGVMQNPRHLVRRRGQEARLRCSPMKGHSHVYWYRQLPEEGLKFMVYLQKENIIDESGMPKERFSAEFPKEGPSILRIQQVVRGDSAAYFCASSPGDGYEQYFGPGTRLTVT.

The chain couples TRBV18 to TRBJ1-4, with D hard to call. Deletions cut 3 bases from V and 10 bases from J, with 12 bases between. CDR3 length: 13 amino acids. CDR1 KGHSH and CDR2 LQKENI come from the germline V gene. CDR3 sequence (DNA): TGTGCCAGCTCACCGGGTCACGAGGGAAAACTGTTTTTT. It encodes CASSPGHEGKLFF.

The chain has TRBV19 and TRBJ1-2; D is possibly TRBD1 (5 bases). V lost 1 base and J lost 3, with 12 bases in between. Germline CDR1 reads LNHDA; CDR2 reads SQIVND (reference sequence). The CDR3 extends over 15 amino acids. The DNA for the CDR3 is TGTGCCAGTAGTATAGCCGGAGGGGCCTACTATGGCTACACCTTC. This sequence encodes CASSIAGGAYYGYTF.

The rearrangement uses TRBV5-5 and TRBJ1-4; D gene ambiguous. CDR1 and CDR2 (germline): SGHKS, YYEKEE (reference sequence). The germline V and J ends were trimmed by 4 bases and 7 bases, with 20 bases remaining between them. The CDR3 is 16 residues long. The CDR3 reads CASSPSPGPGGEKLFF. For the CDR3, the DNA is TGTGCCAGCAGCCCTAGCCCGGGCCCTGGCGGTGAAAAACTGTTTTTT.

The rearrangement links TRBV19 to TRBJ2-2; possible D gene TRBD1, 5 bases. This CDR3 has 15 residues. The germline CDR1 and CDR2 sequences are LNHDA and SQIVND (reference sequence). V lost 6 bases and J lost 3, with 14 bases in between. CDR3 sequence reads: CASRSPGQHTGELFF. The CDR3 DNA reads TGTGCCAGTAGAAGCCCTGGACAACACACCGGGGAGCTGTTTTTT.

V usage is TRBV11-2 and J usage is TRBJ1-2; TRBD1 aligns across 7 bases. The CDR3 covers 13 residues. V lost 3 bases, J lost 8 bases, and 6 bases stayed unmatched. Germline CDR1 reads SGHAT; CDR2 reads FQNNGV. The DNA for the CDR3 is TGTGCCAGCAGCTTGAGACAGGGACGAGGCTACACCTTC. It yields the protein CASSLRQGRGYTF.

J is TRBJ1-3 and V is TRBV5-1; D gene uncertain. Trimming removed 2 bases from V and 4 bases from J, with 10 bases in between. CDR1 is SGHRS and CDR2 is YFSETQ in the germline V gene. There are 14 residues in the CDR3. CDR3 nucleotides: TGCGCCAGCAGCTTAGTGGGTTCAGGAAACACCATATATTTT. Its protein product is CASSLVGSGNTIYF.

This chain joins TRBV14 and TRBJ2-1; possibly TRBD1 for D (5 bases). Germline V gene data show CDR1 as SGHDN and CDR2 as FVKESK. This CDR3 region has 15 residues. Between the trimmed V and J ends, which lost 4 bases and 3 bases, there was a span of 13 bases. CDR3 loop: CASSRSPGHYNEQFF. The CDR3, as DNA: TGTGCCAGCAGCCGCAGCCCAGGACACTACAATGAGCAGTTCTTC.

The genes are TRBV6-1 and TRBJ2-7, with D unresolved. Germline CDR1 and CDR2: MNHNS and SASEGT. The CDR3 length is 13 residues. V shed 6 bases and J shed 3 bases, with 12 bases lying between them. The CDR3 loop is CASSDTSSYEQYF. Written as DNA, the CDR3 is TGTGCCAGCAGCGACACAAGTAGCTACGAGCAGTACTTC.

The chain couples TRBV19 to TRBJ1-5; no clear D. CDR1 is LNHDA, CDR2 SQIVND, per germline (reference sequence). Trimming removed 4 bases from V and 1 base from J, with 14 bases in between. The CDR3 has 16 residues. CDR3 nucleotides: TGTGCCAGTAGTAAAATCCCCCGAGGGAGCAATCAGCCCCAGCATTTT. This translates into CASSKIPRGSNQPQHF.

This chain joins TRBV6-1 and TRBJ1-4, with D possibly being TRBD1 (6 bases). V gave up 4 bases and J gave up 10 bases, with 7 bases separating them. CDR3 size: 11 residues. Per the germline V gene, CDR1 is MNHNS and CDR2 is SASEGT. This CDR3 reads CASSAGAKLFF. As DNA, the CDR3 is TGTGCCAGCAGTGCGGGGGCAAAACTGTTTTTT.

The chain recombines TRBV5-1 with TRBJ1-3, with D maybe TRBD1 (5 bases). V was cut by 1 base and J by 4 bases, with 6 bases left in between. The CDR3 is made up of 13 amino acids. The germline gives CDR1 SGHRS, CDR2 YFSETQ. CDR3 bases: TGCGCCAGCAGCTTGAACAGGGGAAACACCATATATTTT. Amino acid sequence: CASSLNRGNTIYF.

The sample holds a few counts of this clone. The rearrangement joins TRBV5-1 to TRBJ1-6, with 7 bases lining up with TRBD1. The germline CDR1 and CDR2 sequences are SGHRS and YFSETQ. The CDR3 contains 13 residues. Losses at the gene ends were 4 bases for V and 10 bases for J; bases not matched to a gene: 5. This CDR3 is CASSPTGDSPLHF. Here the CDR3 DNA reads TGCGCCAGCAGCCCAACAGGGGACTCACCCCTCCACTTT.

The chain links TRBV7-2 to TRBJ2-7; 12 bases align to TRBD2. This CDR3 contains 16 residues. In germline, CDR1 is SGHTA, CDR2 FQGNSA. Losses at the gene ends were 5 bases for V and 3 bases for J; bases not matched to a gene: 8. CDR3 nucleotides: TGTGCCAGCAGCGCACGGACTAGCGGGGAGGTCTACGAGCAGTACTTC. Residues: CASSARTSGEVYEQYF.

The V call is TRBV10-3, the J call TRBJ2-1; 7 nucleotides match TRBD2. The CDR3 runs to 17 residues. Looked up from germline, CDR1 is ENHRY and CDR2 is SYGVKD. V lost 3 bases and J lost 6; bases outside the gene matches: 14. CDR3 loop: CAISETRGGAHGNEQFF. The DNA of the CDR3 is TGTGCCATCAGTGAAACCCGGGGAGGGGCGCACGGCAATGAGCAGTTCTTC.